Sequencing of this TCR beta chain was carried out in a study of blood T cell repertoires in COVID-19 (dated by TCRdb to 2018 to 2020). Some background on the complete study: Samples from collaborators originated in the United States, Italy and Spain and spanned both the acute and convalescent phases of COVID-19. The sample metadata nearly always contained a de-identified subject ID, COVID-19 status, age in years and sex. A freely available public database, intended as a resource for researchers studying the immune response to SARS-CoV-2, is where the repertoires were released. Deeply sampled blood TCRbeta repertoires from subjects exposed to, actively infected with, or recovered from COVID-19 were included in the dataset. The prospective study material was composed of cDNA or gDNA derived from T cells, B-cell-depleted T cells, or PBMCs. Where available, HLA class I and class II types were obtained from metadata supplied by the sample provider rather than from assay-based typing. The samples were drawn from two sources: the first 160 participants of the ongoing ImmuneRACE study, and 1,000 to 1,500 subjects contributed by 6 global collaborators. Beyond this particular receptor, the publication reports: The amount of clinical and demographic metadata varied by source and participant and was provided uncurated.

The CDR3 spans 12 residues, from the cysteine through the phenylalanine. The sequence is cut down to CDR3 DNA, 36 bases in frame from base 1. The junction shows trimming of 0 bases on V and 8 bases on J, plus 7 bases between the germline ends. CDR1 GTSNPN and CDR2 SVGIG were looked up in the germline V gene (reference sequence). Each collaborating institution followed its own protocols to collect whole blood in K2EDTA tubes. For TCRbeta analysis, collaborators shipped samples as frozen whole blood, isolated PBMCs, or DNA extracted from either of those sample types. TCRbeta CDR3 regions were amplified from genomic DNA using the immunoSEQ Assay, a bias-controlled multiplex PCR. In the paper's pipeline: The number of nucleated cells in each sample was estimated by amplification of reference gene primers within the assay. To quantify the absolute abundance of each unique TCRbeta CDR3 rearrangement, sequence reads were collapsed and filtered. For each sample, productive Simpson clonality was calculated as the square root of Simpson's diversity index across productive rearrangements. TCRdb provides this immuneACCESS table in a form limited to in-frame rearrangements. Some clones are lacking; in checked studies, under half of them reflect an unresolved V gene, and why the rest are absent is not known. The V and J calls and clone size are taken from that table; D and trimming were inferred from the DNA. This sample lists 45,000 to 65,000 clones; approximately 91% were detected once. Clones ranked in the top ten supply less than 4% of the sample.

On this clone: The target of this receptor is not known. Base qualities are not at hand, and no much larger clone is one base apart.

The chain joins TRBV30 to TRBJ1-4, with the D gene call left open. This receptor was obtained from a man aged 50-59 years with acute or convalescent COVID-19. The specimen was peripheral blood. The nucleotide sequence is TGTGCCTGGAGTGTCTTTGGCGAAAAACTGTTTTTT. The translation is CAWSVFGEKLFF.